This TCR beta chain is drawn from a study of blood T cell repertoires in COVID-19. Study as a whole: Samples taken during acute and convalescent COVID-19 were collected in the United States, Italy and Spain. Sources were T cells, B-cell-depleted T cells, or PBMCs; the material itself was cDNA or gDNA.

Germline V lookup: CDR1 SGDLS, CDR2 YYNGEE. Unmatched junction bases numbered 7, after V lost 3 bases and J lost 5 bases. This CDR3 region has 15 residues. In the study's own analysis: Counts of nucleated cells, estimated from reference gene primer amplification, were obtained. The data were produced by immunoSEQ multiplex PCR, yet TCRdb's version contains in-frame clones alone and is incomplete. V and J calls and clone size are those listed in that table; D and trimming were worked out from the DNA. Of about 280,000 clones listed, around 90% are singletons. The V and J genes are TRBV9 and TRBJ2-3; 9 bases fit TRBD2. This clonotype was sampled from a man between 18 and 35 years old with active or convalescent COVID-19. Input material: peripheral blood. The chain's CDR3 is CASSGRGGAEDTQYF. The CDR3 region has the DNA TGTGCCAGCAGCGGGCGCGGGGGGGCTGAAGATACGCAGTATTTT.